This T cell receptor beta chain appears in the sequencing data of a study of regulatory T cells in long-lasting Graves disease. Study-level results: Sampling was limited to peripheral blood rather than thyroid tissue.

The CDR3 covers 14 residues. V dropped 3 bases and J dropped 4; count of bases not matched to a gene: 6. CDR1 DFQATT and CDR2 SNEGSKA come from the germline V gene (reference sequence). The time point denotes: newly diagnosed GD, antithyroid drugs for less than 3 months. Isolated PBMC RNA provided the starting material for the TCR library. Investigators prepared the TCR beta libraries by applying iRepertoire HTBI primers and Arm-PCR of CDR3 regions. MiXCR, applied by TCRdb to the multiplex PCR reads, yields one record per CDR3 protein. The repertoire includes about half a million distinct CDR3 sequences, 12% of them detected once, and approximately 9% sits in the top ten. Concerning this clonotype itself: Its target is unknown.

This same sample was also part of a study on T cells in Graves' hyperthyroidism and ophthalmopathy. That report adds: The TCR CDR3 was amplified in a first-round RT-PCR using the HTBI primer set.

This rearrangement joins TRBV20-1 to TRBJ2-1, with 7 bases fitting TRBD2. This specimen consisted of peripheral blood mononuclear cells (PBMCs), obtained at new diagnosis, from a patient treated with antithyroid drugs. The TCR sequence derives from a woman aged 25 to 39 with Graves disease. Here the CDR3 reads CSASSLAEYNEQFF. CDR3 nucleotide sequence: TGCAGTGCTAGTAGTCTAGCGGAGTACAATGAGCAGTTCTTC.